A single sample is the source of the 20 T cell receptor beta chains below, sequenced in a study of cytomegalovirus exposure and HLA in healthy donors. This PCR relied on a set of 60 Vbeta primers and 13 Jbeta primers. Data came from immunoSEQ multiplex PCR; TCRdb stores just in-frame clones and leaves some out. The sample carries fewer than 250,000 clones, around 77% recorded once. Material for sequencing was PBMCs. These receptors all come from a young woman in good health and CMV-seronegative.

V is TRBV30 and J is TRBJ1-3, with 10 nucleotides matching TRBD1. Unmatched junction bases numbered 10, after V lost 6 bases and J lost 2 bases. The CDR3 contains 16 residues. CDR1 GTSNPN and CDR2 SVGIG come from the germline V gene (reference sequence). The CDR3 sequence: CACNLPGQGPGNTIYF. CDR3 coding DNA: TGTGCCTGTAACTTACCGGGACAGGGGCCTGGAAACACCATATATTTT.

This clone was found once. The rearrangement links TRBV6-5 to TRBJ2-7; TRBD2 agrees at 11 bases. The CDR3 totals 15 residues. Germline-derived CDR1 and CDR2 are MNHEY and SVGAGI. V trimming: 6 bases; J trimming: 0 bases; junction bases outside the gene matches: 4. CDR3 region: CASRLAGVDSYEQYF. CDR3 in DNA: TGTGCCAGCAGACTAGCGGGGGTTGACTCCTACGAGCAGTACTTC.

The rearrangement links TRBV19 to TRBJ2-3, with 9 bases matching TRBD1. Germline V lookup: CDR1 LNHDA, CDR2 SQIVND (reference sequence). The V segment lost 4 bases and the J segment 2 bases; nucleotides outside the gene matches: 4. The CDR3 contains 15 residues. The CDR3 region has the DNA TGTGCCAGTAGTAAGGGACAGGGCCTCACAGATACGCAGTATTTT. It is translated as CASSKGQGLTDTQYF.

The chain uses TRBV29-1 and TRBJ2-2; D is unresolved. Trimming shortened V by 6 bases and J by 3 bases, and 11 bases separated the two germline ends. Germline CDR1 SQVTM, CDR2 ANQGSEA. This CDR3 has 13 amino acids. CDR3 in DNA: TGCAGCGTGGGTCTTCTAGACACCGGGGAGCTGTTTTTT. This translates into CSVGLLDTGELFF.

This sequence joins TRBV7-2 and TRBJ1-1; D uncertain. The CDR3 runs 14 residues. Germline V gene sequence: CDR1 SGHTA, CDR2 FQGNSA. Trimming stripped 1 base from V and 1 base from J, with 7 bases between. This CDR3 reads CASSLETPNTEAFF. CDR3 nucleotides: TGTGCCAGCAGCTTAGAGACACCGAACACTGAAGCTTTCTTT.

This chain links TRBV7-6 with TRBJ2-1; 13 bases align to TRBD2. The CDR3 is made up of 16 amino acids. Germline V CDR1 and CDR2: SGHVS, FNYEAQ. Germline trimming cut 5 bases from V and 2 bases from J; bases unmatched to any gene: 3. Written as DNA, the CDR3 is TGTGCCAGCAGCCCTACTAGCGGGGGGGCCTACAATGAGCAGTTCTTC. Residues: CASSPTSGGAYNEQFF. The complete variable domain, with remaining parts taken from reference TRBV7-6 and TRBJ2-1, reads GAGVSQSPRYKVTKRGQDVALRCDPISGHVSLYWYRQALGQGPEFLTYFNYEAQQDKSGLPNDRFSAERPEGSISTLTIQRTEQRDSAMYRCASSPTSGGAYNEQFFGPGTRLTVL.

The chain carries TRBV9 and TRBJ2-2; the D gene is possibly TRBD1 (5 bases). The V gene's germline CDR1 is SGDLS and CDR2 YYNGEE. V shed 4 bases and J shed 1 base, with 5 bases lying between them. The CDR3 covers 13 residues. The CDR3 DNA sequence: TGTGCCAGCAGCCAGGGGAACACCGGGGAGCTGTTTTTT. Encoded protein: CASSQGNTGELFF.

DNA of the CDR3: TGTGCCAGCAGTTCCGGTGCGGGTCGAAGTGGAGCCAAAAACATTCAGTACTTC. Its translation: CASSSGAGRSGAKNIQYF. This sequence joins TRBV9 and TRBJ2-4; TRBD2 might be the D (5 bases). Trimming stripped 5 bases from V and 0 bases from J, with 21 bases between. Germline V gene data show CDR1 as SGDLS and CDR2 as YYNGEE. The CDR3 contains 18 residues. The variable domain in full, completed from reference TRBV9 and TRBJ2-4, reads DSGVTQTPKHLITATGQRVTLRCSPRSGDLSVYWYQQSLDQGLQFLIQYYNGEERAKGNILERFSAQQFPDLHSELNLSSLELGDSALYFCASSSGAGRSGAKNIQYFGAGTRLSVL.

The CDR3 DNA reads TGTGCCAGCAGTGAAGGGACAGGGGTAGAGACCCAGTACTTC. Its protein is CASSEGTGVETQYF. The V and J genes are TRBV6-1 and TRBJ2-5; the match to TRBD1 covers 9 bases. In germline, CDR1 is MNHNS, CDR2 SASEGT. J gave up 4 bases and V 1 base, and 1 base lay outside the gene matches. This CDR3 has 14 amino acids.

The V gene is TRBV18, the J gene TRBJ2-7, with TRBD2 matching over 9 bases. The CDR3 length is 16 residues. From germline, CDR1 is KGHSH and CDR2 LQKENI. The trim removed 0 bases at V and 4 bases at J, leaving 7 bases unmatched. The CDR3, as DNA: TGTGCCAGCTCACCACCGAAGCTAGCGGGAACGTACGAGCAGTACTTC. It encodes CASSPPKLAGTYEQYF.

The rearrangement uses TRBV7-2 and TRBJ2-7; 9 bases are shared with TRBD2. The ends lost 4 bases at V and 2 bases at J; junction bases unmatched: 3. Looked up from germline, CDR1 is SGHTA and CDR2 is FQGNSA. CDR3 size: 14 residues. As DNA, the CDR3 is TGTGCCAGCAGCTCCCCTAGCGGGGCCTACGAGCAGTACTTC. Protein product: CASSSPSGAYEQYF. Filled out from reference TRBV7-2 and TRBJ2-7, the complete variable domain reads GAGVSQSPSNKVTEKGKDVELRCDPISGHTALYWYRQSLGQGLEFLIYFQGNSAPDKSGLPSDRFSAERTGGSVSTLTIQRTQQEDSAVYLCASSSPSGAYEQYFGPGTRLTVT.

The chain links TRBV9 to TRBJ1-1; D is perhaps TRBD1 (5 bases). The ends were cut back, 0 bases at V and 8 bases at J, with 14 bases in the middle. CDR1 and CDR2 from the germline V gene are SGDLS and YYNGEE. CDR3 length: 14 amino acids. CDR3 region: CASSVELGAGEAFF. CDR3 DNA sequence: TGTGCCAGCAGCGTAGAGTTAGGGGCCGGGGAAGCTTTCTTT.

The chain combines TRBV5-1 with TRBJ2-3; D remains unclear. V was cut by 0 bases and J by 5 bases, with 10 bases left in between. The V gene's germline CDR1 is SGHRS and CDR2 YFSETQ. There are 14 residues in the CDR3. In DNA form, the CDR3 reads TGCGCCAGCAGCTTGGACCGCTCGGGAGATACGCAGTATTTT. Protein sequence: CASSLDRSGDTQYF. The full variable domain, its missing parts supplied by reference TRBV5-1 and TRBJ2-3, is KAGVTQTPRYLIKTRGQQVTLSCSPISGHRSVSWYQQTPGQGLQFLFEYFSETQRNKGNFPGRFSGRQFSNSRSEMNVSTLELGDSALYLCASSLDRSGDTQYFGPGTRLTVL.

The chain uses TRBV20-1 and TRBJ1-1; D remains ambiguous. Germline V gene lookup returns CDR1 DFQATT and CDR2 SNEGSKA (reference sequence). V was cut by 3 bases and J by 6 bases, with 8 bases left in between. The CDR3 consists of 11 residues. CDR3 in DNA: TGCAGTGCTAGCGAAGACTCTGAAGCTTTCTTT. This gives the protein CSASEDSEAFF.

This chain uses TRBV11-2 with TRBJ1-2; no reliable D call. V was pared by 1 base and J by 8 bases, with 14 bases between. The CDR3 runs 14 residues. CDR1 SGHAT and CDR2 FQNNGV come from the germline V gene. The CDR3 coding sequence is TGTGCCAGCAGCTTAGGGTCGGCATCGAGGGGCTACACCTTC. Translation gives CASSLGSASRGYTF.

This chain uses TRBV6-1 with TRBJ2-4; 8 bases fit TRBD2. The germline CDR1 and CDR2 sequences are MNHNS and SASEGT. The length of the CDR3 is 15 residues. Trimming took 3 bases from V and 1 from J; bases not matched to a gene: 2. In DNA, the CDR3 is TGTGCCAGCAGTGACCGGGGGGGGGCCAAAAACATTCAGTACTTC. Translating gives CASSDRGGAKNIQYF.

The CDR3 bases are TGTGCCAGCAGCTTAGTACGAAACAGTGAAAAACTGTTTTTT. It codes for CASSLVRNSEKLFF. This rearrangement joins TRBV7-2 to TRBJ1-4; D unclear. V was pared by 1 base and J by 7 bases, with 10 bases between. The germline gives CDR1 SGHTA, CDR2 FQGNSA. The CDR3 has 14 residues.

The rearrangement uses TRBV19 and TRBJ1-5, with D hard to call. CDR3 length equals 17 residues. Looked up from germline, CDR1 is LNHDA and CDR2 is SQIVND (reference sequence). V shed 8 bases and J shed 3 bases, with 23 bases lying between them. The CDR3 is CASGFSRGSRVNQPQHF. The CDR3 DNA reads TGTGCCAGTGGGTTCAGTCGCGGCAGCCGTGTCAATCAGCCCCAGCATTTT.

There are a few counts of this clone. The gene calls are TRBV19 and TRBJ1-2; TRBD1 might be the D (5 bases). This CDR3 contains 14 residues. V was cut by 3 bases and J by 2 bases, with 10 bases left in between. Germline V lookup: CDR1 LNHDA, CDR2 SQIVND (reference sequence). DNA of the CDR3: TGTGCCAGTAGTATCGATTCAGGGAACTATGGCTACACCTTC. This codes for CASSIDSGNYGYTF.

The gene calls are TRBV5-5 and TRBJ1-5; the D is unclear. Germline V gene lookup returns CDR1 SGHKS and CDR2 YYEKEE (reference sequence). CDR3 length equals 12 residues. V was pared by 2 bases and J by 3 bases, with 3 bases between. CDR3: CASSFHNQPQHF. The CDR3 nucleotides read TGTGCCAGCAGCTTCCACAATCAGCCCCAGCATTTT.